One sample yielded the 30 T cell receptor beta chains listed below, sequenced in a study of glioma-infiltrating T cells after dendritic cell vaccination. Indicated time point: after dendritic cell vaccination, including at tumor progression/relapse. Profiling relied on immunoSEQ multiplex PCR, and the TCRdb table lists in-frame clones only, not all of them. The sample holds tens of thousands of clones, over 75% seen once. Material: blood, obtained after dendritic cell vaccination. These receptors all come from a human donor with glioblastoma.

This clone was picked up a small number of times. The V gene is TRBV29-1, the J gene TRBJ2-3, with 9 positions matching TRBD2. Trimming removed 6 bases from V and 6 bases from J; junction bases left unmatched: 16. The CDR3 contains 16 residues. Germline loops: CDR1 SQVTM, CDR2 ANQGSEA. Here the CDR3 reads CSVPSGRLAVGDTQYF. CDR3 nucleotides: TGCAGCGTCCCTTCGGGCAGACTAGCGGTCGGGGATACGCAGTATTTT.

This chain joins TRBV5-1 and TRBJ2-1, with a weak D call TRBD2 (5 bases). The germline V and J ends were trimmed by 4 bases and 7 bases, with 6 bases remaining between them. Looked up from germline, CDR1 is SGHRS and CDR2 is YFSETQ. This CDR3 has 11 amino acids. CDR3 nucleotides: TGCGCCAGCAGCGAGGGAAATGAGCAGTTCTTC. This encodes CASSEGNEQFF.

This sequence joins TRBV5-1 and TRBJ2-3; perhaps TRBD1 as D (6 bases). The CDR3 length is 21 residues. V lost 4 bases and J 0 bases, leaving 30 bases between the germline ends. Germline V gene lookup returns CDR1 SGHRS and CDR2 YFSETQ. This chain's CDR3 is CASSLKSIRDTTPASTDTQYF. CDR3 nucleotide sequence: TGCGCCAGCAGCCTAAAATCGATCCGGGACACAACCCCTGCTAGCACAGATACGCAGTATTTT.

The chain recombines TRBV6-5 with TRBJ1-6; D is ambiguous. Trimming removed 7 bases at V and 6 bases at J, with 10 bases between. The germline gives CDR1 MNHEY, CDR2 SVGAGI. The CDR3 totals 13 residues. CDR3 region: CASMRAFNSPLHF. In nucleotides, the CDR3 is TGTGCCAGCATGCGCGCCTTTAATTCACCCCTCCACTTT.

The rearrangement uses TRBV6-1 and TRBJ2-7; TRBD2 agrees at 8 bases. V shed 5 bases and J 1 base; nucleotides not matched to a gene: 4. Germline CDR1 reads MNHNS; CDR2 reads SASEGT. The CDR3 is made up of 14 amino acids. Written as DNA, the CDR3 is TGTGCCAGCAGTCCCTCGGGGGGGTCCTACGAGCAGTACGTC. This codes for CASSPSGGSYEQYV.

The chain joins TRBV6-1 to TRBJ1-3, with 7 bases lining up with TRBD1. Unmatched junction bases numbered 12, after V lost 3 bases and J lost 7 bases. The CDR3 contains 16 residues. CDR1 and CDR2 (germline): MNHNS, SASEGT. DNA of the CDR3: TGTGCCAGCAGTGACCCCGACAGGGTCCGAGGGAACACCATATATTTT. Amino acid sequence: CASSDPDRVRGNTIYF.

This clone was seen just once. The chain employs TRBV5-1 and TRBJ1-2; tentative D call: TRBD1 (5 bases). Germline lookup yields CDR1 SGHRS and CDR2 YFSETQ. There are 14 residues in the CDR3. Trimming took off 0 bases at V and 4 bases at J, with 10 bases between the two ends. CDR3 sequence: CASSLAGDAYGYTF. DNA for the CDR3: TGCGCCAGCAGCTTGGCGGGGGATGCCTATGGCTACACCTTC.

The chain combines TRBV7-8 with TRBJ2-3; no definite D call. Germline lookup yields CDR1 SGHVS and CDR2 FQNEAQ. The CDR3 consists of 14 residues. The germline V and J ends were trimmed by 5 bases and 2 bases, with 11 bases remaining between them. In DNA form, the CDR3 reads TGTGCCAGCAGCCCGAGGCTTGTCACAGATACGCAGTATTTT. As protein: CASSPRLVTDTQYF.

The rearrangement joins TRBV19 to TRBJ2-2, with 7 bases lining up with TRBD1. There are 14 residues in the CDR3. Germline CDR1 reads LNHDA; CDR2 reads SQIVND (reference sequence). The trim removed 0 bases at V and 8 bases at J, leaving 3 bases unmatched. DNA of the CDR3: TGTGCCAGTAGTATAGACAGGGGGTCGGGGGAGCTGTTTTTT. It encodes CASSIDRGSGELFF. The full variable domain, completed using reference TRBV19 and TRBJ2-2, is DGGITQSPKYLFRKEGQNVTLSCEQNLNHDAMYWYRQDPGQGLRLIYYSQIVNDFQKGDIAEGYSVSREKKESFPLTVTSAQKNPTAFYLCASSIDRGSGELFFGEGSRLTVL.

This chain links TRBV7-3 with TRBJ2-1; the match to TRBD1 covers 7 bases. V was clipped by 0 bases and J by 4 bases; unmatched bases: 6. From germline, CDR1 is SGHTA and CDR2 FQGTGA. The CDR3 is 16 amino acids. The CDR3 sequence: CASSLTGQRKYNEQFF. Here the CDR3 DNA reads TGTGCCAGCAGCTTAACGGGACAGCGGAAGTACAATGAGCAGTTCTTC.

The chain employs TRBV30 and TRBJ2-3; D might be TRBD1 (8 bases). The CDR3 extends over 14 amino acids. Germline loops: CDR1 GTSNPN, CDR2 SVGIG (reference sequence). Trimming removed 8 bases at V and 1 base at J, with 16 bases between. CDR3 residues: CARSGTGGTDTQYF. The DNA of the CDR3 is TGTGCCCGCAGCGGGACAGGAGGCACAGATACGCAGTATTTT.

The CDR3 sequence: CASSRSGRLSYEQYV. The CDR3 DNA reads TGTGCCAGCAGCCGTAGCGGGAGACTCTCCTACGAGCAGTACGTC. This rearrangement joins TRBV7-9 to TRBJ2-7; 9 nucleotides match TRBD2. V lost 5 bases and J lost 0; bases outside the gene matches: 5. The length of the CDR3 is 15 residues. CDR1 is SEHNR, CDR2 FQNEAQ, per germline (reference sequence).

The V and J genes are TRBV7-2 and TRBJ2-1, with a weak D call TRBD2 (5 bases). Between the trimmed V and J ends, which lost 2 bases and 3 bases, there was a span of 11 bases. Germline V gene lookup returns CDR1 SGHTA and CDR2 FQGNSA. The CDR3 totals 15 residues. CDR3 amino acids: CASSLFSGSYNEQFF. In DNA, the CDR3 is TGTGCCAGCAGCTTATTCTCGGGGAGCTACAATGAGCAGTTCTTC.

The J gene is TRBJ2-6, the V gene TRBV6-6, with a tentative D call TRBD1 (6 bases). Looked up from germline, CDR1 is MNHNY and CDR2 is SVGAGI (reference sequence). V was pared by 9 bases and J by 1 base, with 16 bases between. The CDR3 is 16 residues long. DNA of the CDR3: TGTGCCAGTACTAGACAGGTTCTTTCTGGGGCCAACGTCCTGACTTTC. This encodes CASTRQVLSGANVLTF.

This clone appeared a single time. In nucleotides, the CDR3 is TGTGCCAGCAGTCTTTCAGGGACAGCCGGTGAAGCTTTCTTT. As protein: CASSLSGTAGEAFF. The rearrangement uses TRBV2 and TRBJ1-1; 7 bases map to TRBD1. V was pared by 5 bases and J by 7 bases, with 10 bases of the junction left unmatched. This CDR3 is built from 14 residues. Germline-derived CDR1 and CDR2 are SNHLY and FYNNEI.

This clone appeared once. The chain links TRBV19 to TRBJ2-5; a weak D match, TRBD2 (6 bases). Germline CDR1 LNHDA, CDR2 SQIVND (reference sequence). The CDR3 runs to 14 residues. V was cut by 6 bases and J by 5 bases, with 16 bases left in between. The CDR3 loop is CASSTGRSGETQYF. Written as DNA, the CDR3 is TGTGCCAGTAGCACCGGCCGCAGCGGGGAGACCCAGTACTTC.

The CDR3 spells CASTDRYEQYF. Here the CDR3 DNA reads TGTGCCAGCACTGACAGATACGAGCAGTACTTC. The V call is TRBV2, the J call TRBJ2-7; weak D call: TRBD1 (5 bases). CDR3 length: 11 amino acids. Trimming shortened V by 7 bases and J by 4 bases, and 8 bases separated the two germline ends. CDR1 and CDR2 from the germline V gene are SNHLY and FYNNEI.

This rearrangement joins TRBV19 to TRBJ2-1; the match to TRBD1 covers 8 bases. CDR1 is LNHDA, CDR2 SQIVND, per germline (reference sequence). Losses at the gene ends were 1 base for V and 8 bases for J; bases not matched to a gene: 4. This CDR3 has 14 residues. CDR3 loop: CASSIGTGLDEQFF. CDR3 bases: TGTGCCAGTAGTATAGGGACAGGGCTCGATGAGCAGTTCTTC. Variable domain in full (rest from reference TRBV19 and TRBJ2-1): DGGITQSPKYLFRKEGQNVTLSCEQNLNHDAMYWYRQDPGQGLRLIYYSQIVNDFQKGDIAEGYSVSREKKESFPLTVTSAQKNPTAFYLCASSIGTGLDEQFFGPGTRLTVL.

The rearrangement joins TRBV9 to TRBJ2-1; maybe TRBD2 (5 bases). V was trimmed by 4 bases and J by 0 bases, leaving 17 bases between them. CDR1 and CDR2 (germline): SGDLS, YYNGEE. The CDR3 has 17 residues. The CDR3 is CASSLTGSVSSYNEQFF. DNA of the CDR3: TGTGCCAGCAGCCTAACCGGTAGCGTTAGCTCCTACAATGAGCAGTTCTTC.

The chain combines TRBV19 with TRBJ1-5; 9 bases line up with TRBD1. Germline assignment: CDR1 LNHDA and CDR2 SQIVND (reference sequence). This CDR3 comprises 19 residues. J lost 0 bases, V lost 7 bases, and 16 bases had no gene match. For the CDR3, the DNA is TGTGCCAGTAAACTGGGGGGACAGGGACCCTCTTATAGCAATCAGCCCCAGCATTTT. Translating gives CASKLGGQGPSYSNQPQHF. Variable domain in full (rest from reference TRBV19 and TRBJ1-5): DGGITQSPKYLFRKEGQNVTLSCEQNLNHDAMYWYRQDPGQGLRLIYYSQIVNDFQKGDIAEGYSVSREKKESFPLTVTSAQKNPTAFYLCASKLGGQGPSYSNQPQHFGDGTRLSIL.

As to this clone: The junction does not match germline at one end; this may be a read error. CDR3 in DNA: TGTGCCTGGGGTGTACGTGGTAGCGGGGGCTACAATGAGCAGTTCTTC. Amino acid sequence: CAWGVRGSGGYNEQFF. The chain carries TRBV30 and TRBJ2-1; 9 bases are shared with TRBD2. There are 16 residues in the CDR3. The V gene's germline CDR1 is GTSNPN and CDR2 SVGIG (reference sequence).

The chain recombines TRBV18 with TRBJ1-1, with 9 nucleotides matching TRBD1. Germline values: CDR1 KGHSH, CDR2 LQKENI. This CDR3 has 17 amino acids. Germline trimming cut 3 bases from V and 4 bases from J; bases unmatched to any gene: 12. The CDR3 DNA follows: TGTGCCAGCTCACCCACAGGGGGCGCTTGGGCGGGCACTGAAGCTTTCTTT. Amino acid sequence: CASSPTGGAWAGTEAFF. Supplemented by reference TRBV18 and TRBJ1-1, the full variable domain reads NAGVMQNPRHLVRRRGQEARLRCSPMKGHSHVYWYRQLPEEGLKFMVYLQKENIIDESGMPKERFSAEFPKEGPSILRIQQVVRGDSAAYFCASSPTGGAWAGTEAFFGQGTRLTVV.

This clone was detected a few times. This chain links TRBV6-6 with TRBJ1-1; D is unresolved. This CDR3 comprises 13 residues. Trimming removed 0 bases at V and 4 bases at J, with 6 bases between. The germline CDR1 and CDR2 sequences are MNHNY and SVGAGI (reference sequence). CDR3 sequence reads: CASSYSLATEAFF. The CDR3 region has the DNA TGTGCCAGCAGTTACTCACTAGCCACTGAAGCTTTCTTT.

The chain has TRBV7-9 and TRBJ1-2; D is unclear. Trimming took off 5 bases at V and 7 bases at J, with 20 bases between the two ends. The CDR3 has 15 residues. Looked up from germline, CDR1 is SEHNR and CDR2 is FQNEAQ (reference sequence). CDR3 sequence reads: CASSPGMGRLSGYTF. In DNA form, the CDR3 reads TGTGCCAGCAGCCCCGGGATGGGCAGGTTAAGTGGCTACACCTTC.

CDR3 coding DNA: TGTGCCAGCAGCTTGAACAGACGCCCCGGAAACACCATATATTTT. The encoded protein is CASSLNRRPGNTIYF. This chain links TRBV5-6 with TRBJ1-3; the D is unclear. The CDR3 consists of 15 residues. V shed 1 base and J shed 4 bases, with 12 bases lying between them. The germline V gene encodes CDR1 SGHDT and CDR2 YYEEEE.

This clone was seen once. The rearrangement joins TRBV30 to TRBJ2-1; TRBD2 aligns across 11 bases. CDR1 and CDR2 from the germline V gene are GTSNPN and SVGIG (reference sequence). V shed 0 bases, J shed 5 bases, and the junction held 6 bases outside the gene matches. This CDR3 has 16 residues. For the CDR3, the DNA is TGTGCCTGGAGTGTGGGGAGACTAGCGGGACACAATGAGCAGTTCTTC. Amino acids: CAWSVGRLAGHNEQFF.

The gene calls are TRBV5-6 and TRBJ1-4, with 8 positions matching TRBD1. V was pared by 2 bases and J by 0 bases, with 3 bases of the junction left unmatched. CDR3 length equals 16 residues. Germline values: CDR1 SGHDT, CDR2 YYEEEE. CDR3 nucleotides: TGTGCCAGCAGCTTCAGGGGGCTGTCAACTAATGAAAAACTGTTTTTT. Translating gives CASSFRGLSTNEKLFF. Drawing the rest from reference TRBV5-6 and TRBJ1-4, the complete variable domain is DAGVTQSPTHLIKTRGQQVTLRCSPKSGHDTVSWYQQALGQGPQFIFQYYEEEERQRGNFPDRFSGHQFPNYSSELNVNALLLGDSALYLCASSFRGLSTNEKLFFGSGTQLSVL.

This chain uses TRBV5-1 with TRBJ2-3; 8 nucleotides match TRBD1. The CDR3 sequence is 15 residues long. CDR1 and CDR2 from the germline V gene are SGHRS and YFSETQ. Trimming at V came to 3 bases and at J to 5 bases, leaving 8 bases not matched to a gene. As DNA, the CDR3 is TGCGCCAGCAGCTCCACTCAGGGGGCAATAGATACGCAGTATTTT. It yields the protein CASSSTQGAIDTQYF.

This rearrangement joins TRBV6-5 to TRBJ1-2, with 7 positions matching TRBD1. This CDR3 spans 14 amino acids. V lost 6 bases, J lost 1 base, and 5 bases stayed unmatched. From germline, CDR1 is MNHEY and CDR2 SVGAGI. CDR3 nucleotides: TGTGCCAGCAGACGACAGGGCGTTAACTATGGCTACACCTTC. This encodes CASRRQGVNYGYTF.

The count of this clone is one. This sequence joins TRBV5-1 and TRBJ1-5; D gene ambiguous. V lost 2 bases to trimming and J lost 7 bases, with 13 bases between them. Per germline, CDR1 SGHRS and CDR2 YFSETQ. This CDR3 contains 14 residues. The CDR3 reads CASSLDGLDQPQHF. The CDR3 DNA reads TGCGCCAGCAGCTTAGACGGGTTAGACCAGCCCCAGCATTTT. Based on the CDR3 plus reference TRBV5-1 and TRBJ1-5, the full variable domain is KAGVTQTPRYLIKTRGQQVTLSCSPISGHRSVSWYQQTPGQGLQFLFEYFSETQRNKGNFPGRFSGRQFSNSRSEMNVSTLELGDSALYLCASSLDGLDQPQHFGDGTRLSIL.